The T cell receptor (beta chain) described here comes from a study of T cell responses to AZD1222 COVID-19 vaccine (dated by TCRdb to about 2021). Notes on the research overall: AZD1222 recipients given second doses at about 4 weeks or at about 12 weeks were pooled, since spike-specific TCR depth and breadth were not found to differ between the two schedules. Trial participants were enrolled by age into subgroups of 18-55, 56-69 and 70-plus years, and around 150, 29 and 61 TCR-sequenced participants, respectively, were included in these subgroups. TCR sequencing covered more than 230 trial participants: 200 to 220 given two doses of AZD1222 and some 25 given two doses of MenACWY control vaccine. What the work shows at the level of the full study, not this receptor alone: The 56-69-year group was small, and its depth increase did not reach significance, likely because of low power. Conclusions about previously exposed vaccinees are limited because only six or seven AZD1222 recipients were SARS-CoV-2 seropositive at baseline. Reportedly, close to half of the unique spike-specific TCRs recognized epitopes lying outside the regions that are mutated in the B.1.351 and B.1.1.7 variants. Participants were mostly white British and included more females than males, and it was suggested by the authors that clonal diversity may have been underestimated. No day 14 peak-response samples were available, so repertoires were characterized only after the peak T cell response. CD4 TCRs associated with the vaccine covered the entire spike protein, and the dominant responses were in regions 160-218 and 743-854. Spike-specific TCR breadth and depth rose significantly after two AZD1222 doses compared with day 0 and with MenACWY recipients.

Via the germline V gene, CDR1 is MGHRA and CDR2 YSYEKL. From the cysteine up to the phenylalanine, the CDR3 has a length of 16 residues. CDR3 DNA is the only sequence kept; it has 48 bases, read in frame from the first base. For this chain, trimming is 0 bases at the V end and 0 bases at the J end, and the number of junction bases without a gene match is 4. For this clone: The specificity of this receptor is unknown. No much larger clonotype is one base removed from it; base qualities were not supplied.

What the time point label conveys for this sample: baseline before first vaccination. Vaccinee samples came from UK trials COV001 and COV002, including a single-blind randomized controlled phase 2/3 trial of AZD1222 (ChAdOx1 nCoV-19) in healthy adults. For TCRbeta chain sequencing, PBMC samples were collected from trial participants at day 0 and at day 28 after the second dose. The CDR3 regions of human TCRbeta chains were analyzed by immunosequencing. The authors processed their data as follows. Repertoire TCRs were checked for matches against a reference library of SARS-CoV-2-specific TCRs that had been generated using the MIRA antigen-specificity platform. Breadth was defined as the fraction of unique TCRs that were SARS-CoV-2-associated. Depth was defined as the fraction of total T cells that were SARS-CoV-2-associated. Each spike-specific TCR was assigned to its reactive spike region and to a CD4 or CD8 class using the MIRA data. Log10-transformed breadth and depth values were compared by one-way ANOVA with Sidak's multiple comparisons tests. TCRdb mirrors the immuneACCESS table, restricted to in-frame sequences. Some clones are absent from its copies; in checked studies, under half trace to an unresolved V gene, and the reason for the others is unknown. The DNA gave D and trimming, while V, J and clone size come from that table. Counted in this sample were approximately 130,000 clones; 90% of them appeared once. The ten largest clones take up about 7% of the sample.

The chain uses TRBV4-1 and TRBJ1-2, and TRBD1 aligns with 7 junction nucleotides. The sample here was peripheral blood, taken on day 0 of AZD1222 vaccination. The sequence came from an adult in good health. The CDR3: CASSQEGTASNYGYTF. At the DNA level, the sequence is TGCGCCAGCAGCCAAGAAGGGACAGCATCTAACTATGGCTACACCTTC.